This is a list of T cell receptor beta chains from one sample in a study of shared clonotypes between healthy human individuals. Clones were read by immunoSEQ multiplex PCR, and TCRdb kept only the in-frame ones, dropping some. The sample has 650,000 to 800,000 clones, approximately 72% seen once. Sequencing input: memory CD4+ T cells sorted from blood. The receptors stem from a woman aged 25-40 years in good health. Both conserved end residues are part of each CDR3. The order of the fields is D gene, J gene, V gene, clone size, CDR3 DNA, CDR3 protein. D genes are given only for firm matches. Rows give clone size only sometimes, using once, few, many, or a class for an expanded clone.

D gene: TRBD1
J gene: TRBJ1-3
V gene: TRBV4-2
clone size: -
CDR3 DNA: TGTGCCAGCAGCGCATACAGGGGAGGTGGAAACACCATATATTTT
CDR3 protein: CASSAYRGGGNTIYF

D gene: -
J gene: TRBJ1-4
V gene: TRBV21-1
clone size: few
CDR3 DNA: TGTGCCAGCAGCTCGGCGGGGCCCGTCTGGGAAAAACTGTTTTTT
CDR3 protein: CASSSAGPVWEKLFF

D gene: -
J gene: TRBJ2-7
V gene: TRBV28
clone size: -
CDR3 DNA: TGTGCCAGCAGGACTCCGGGACCACCCTACGAGCAGTACTTC
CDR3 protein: CASRTPGPPYEQYF

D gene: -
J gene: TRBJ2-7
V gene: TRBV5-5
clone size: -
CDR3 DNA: TGTGCCAGCAGCCACCCTCGGAGCTCCTACGAGCAGTACTTC
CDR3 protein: CASSHPRSSYEQYF

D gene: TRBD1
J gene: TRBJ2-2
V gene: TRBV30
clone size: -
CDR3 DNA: TGTGCCTGGACCCGGGGACAGGGGGTTACCGGGGAGCTGTTTTTT
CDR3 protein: CAWTRGQGVTGELFF

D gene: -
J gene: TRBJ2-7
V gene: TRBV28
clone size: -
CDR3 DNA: TGTGCCAGCAGTTTGGCGGGGGACAACGAGCAGTACTTC
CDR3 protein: CASSLAGDNEQYF

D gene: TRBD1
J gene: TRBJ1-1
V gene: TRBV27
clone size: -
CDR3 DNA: TGTGCCAGCAGTCCGTTAGGGGGCCGACGGGGAGCTGAAGCTTTCTTT
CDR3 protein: CASSPLGGRRGAEAFF

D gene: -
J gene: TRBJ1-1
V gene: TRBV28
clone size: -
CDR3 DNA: TGTGCCAGCATGGACACTGAAGCTTTCTTT
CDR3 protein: CASMDTEAFF

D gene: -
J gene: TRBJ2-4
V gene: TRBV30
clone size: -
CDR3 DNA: TGTGCCTGGAGCCTTGGGGGGCAGGTTGTTAACATTCAGTACTTC
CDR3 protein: CAWSLGGQVVNIQYF

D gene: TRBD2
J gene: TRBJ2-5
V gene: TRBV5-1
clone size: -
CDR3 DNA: TGCGCCAGCAGCTTGTTTAAGCGGGGACAAGAGACCCAGTACTTC
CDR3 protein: CASSLFKRGQETQYF

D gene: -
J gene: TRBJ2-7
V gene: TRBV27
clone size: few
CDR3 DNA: TGTGCCAGCAGGGAATTAACAGGGAAGCAGTACTTC
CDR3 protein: CASRELTGKQYF

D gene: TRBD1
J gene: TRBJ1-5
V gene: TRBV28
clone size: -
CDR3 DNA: TGTGCCAGCAGTCGGGGGGGACAGGGAACGCATCAGCCCCAGCATTTT
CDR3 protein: CASSRGGQGTHQPQHF

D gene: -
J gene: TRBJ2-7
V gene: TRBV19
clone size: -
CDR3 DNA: TGTGCCAGTAGTGGGGAACTAAGCGGCTCCTACGAGCAGTACTTC
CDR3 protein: CASSGELSGSYEQYF

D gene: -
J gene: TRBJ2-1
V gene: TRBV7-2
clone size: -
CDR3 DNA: TGTGCCAGCAGCTTAGATTACGGGTCCAATGAGCAGTTCTTC
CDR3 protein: CASSLDYGSNEQFF

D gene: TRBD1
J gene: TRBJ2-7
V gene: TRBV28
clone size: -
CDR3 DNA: TGTGCCAGCAGTTTCCCGCTGGGACAGGGGCTCTACGAGCAGTACTTC
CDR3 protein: CASSFPLGQGLYEQYF

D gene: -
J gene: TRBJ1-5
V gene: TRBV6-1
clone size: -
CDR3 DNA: TGTGCCAGCAGTGTACCCGATGGAGGTAGCCTCAATCAGCCCCAGCATTTT
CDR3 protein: CASSVPDGGSLNQPQHF

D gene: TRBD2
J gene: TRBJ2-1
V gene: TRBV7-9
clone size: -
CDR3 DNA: TGTGCCAGCAGCGTCCTATGGGGACTAGCGGGAGGGCGCGAGCAGTTCTTC
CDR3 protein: CASSVLWGLAGGREQFF

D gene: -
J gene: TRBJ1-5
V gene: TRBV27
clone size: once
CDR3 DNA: TGTGCCAGCAGACTAAATCCGGGACAAGATCATCAGCCCCAGCATTTT
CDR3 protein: CASRLNPGQDHQPQHF

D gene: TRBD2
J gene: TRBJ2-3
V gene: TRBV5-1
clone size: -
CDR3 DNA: TGCGCCAGCAGCTTGACTAGCGCTCTCACAGATACGCAGTATTTT
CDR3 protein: CASSLTSALTDTQYF

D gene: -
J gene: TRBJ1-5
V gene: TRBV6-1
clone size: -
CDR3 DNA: TGTGCCAGCAGTGAAGCGCTTCGCCCCACCAGCAATCAGCCCCAGCATTTT
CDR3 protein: CASSEALRPTSNQPQHF

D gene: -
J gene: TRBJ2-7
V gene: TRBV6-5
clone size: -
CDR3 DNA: TGTGCCAGCAGTTTGACACAGCACGAGCAGTACTTC
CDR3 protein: CASSLTQHEQYF

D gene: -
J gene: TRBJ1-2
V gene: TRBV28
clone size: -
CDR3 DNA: TGTGCCAGCAGTCCGAATATGGACTATGGCTACACCTTC
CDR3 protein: CASSPNMDYGYTF

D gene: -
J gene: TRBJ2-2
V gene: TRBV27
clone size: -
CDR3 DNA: TGTGCCAGCAGTTTATTTAGACCTGAGACCGGGGAGCTGTTTTTT
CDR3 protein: CASSLFRPETGELFF

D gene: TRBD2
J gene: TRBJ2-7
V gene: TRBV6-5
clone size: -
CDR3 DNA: TGTGCCAGCTGTAAGCGGGAGGGATACGAGCAGTACTTC
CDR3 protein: CASCKREGYEQYF

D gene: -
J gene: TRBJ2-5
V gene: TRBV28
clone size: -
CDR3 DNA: TGTGCCAGCAGGACCGTATCGGAAGAGACCCAGTACTTC
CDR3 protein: CASRTVSEETQYF

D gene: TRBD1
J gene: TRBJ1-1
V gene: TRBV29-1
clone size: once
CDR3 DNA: TGCAGCGTTTCGGGCCAAGGACAGGGGAGGACTGAAGCTTTCTTT
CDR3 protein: CSVSGQGQGRTEAFF

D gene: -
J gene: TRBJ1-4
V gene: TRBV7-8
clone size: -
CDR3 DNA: TGTGCCAGCAGCTTAACCCACCGAGGGGCAACTAATGAAAAACTGTTTTTT
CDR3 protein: CASSLTHRGATNEKLFF

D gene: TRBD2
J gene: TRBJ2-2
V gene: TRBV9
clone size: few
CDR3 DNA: TGTGCCAGCAGCGTAGCACTGGGGACTAGTACGGACACCGGGGAGCTGTTTTTT
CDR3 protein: CASSVALGTSTDTGELFF

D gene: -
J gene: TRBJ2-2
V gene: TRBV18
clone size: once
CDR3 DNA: TGTGCCAGCTCATTTTCCGGGGAGCTGTTTTTT
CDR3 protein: CASSFSGELFF

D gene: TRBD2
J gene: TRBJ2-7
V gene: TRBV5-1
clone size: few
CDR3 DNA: TGCGCCAGCAGCTTGGTAGCGGGAGCCCCCGAGCAGTACTTC
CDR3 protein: CASSLVAGAPEQYF

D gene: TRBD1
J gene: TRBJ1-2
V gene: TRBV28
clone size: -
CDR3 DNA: TGTGCCAGCGAGGGGGCGGACAGGGTTGGCTACACCTTC
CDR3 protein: CASEGADRVGYTF